What follows describes a single T cell receptor (beta chain). Its antigen is currently unknown. The entry originates in a study of post-analysis software for immune sequencing data. Study background: Included courses were relapsing-remitting and secondary progressive multiple sclerosis; progressive-relapsing multiple sclerosis was also included.

Tagging with unique molecular identifiers was a feature of the TCR beta cDNA libraries. About 500,000 cDNA molecules were obtained per 1 to 10 million input T cells. TCRdb reprocessed the PCR reads via MiXCR and lists one record per CDR3 protein. Counted here are hundreds of thousands of distinct CDR3 sequences, 25% to 30% occurring once; the ten biggest clones make up 0.5% to 0.6%. Findings and limits, study-wide: Comparison with controls showed significantly lower normalized Chao1 diversity in multiple sclerosis patients.

Material: blood. The origin of this receptor is a girl aged 10 to 17 with multiple sclerosis.

In nucleotides, the CDR3 is TGTGCCAGCGGCCGGGACAGAGACAATCAGCCCCAGCATTTT. Translating gives CASGRDRDNQPQHF. The chain combines TRBV2 with TRBJ1-5; TRBD1 matches 7 bases. The J segment lost 3 bases and the V segment lost 8 bases, leaving 7 bases of the junction unmatched. CDR3 size: 14 residues. Per germline, CDR1 SNHLY and CDR2 FYNNEI.